This T cell receptor beta chain was observed in a study of blood T cell repertoires in COVID-19. The overall study: Specimens from acute and convalescent COVID-19 originated in the United States, Italy and Spain. From T cells, B-cell-depleted T cells, or PBMCs came the material, which was cDNA or gDNA.

CDR3 length: 15 residues. Germline V gene data show CDR1 as SGHVS and CDR2 as FNYEAQ. Trimming took off 2 bases at V and 0 bases at J, with 8 bases between the two ends. Seattle patients were enrolled while actively infected and followed longitudinally. Assay used: immunoSEQ multiplex PCR; TCRdb lists only in-frame clones, some missing. Counted here are 300,000 to 350,000 clones, about nine tenths occurring once; the ten biggest clones make up roughly 7.3%. This chain joins TRBV7-6 and TRBJ1-5; D is ambiguous. The receptor's source is a young woman with COVID-19, enrolled during active disease. The specimen was peripheral blood. The CDR3 nucleotides are TGTGCCAGCAGCTTATCGGACTATAGCAATCAGCCCCAGCATTTT. Its translation is CASSLSDYSNQPQHF.